The 16 T cell receptor beta chains reported below all come from one sample, sequenced in a study of CD8 T cells in Susac syndrome. With random hexamers, reverse transcription was performed on about 0.45 to 1 ug of RNA. Each CDR3 protein is one row after TCRdb ran MiXCR on the immunoSEQ multiplex PCR reads. The sample includes some 190,000 distinct CDR3 sequences, over 85% of them seen just once. Sample: CD4+ T cells from PBMCs. The receptor source for this set is a human donor in good health.

The chain links TRBV7-9 to TRBJ2-1; D is undetermined. Trimming cost V 2 bases and J 7 bases, with 9 bases left between them. CDR3 length: 13 residues. The V gene's germline CDR1 is SEHNR and CDR2 FQNEAQ (reference sequence). The CDR3 DNA is TGTGCCAGCAGCTTACCGGTCCGGAATGAGCAGTTCTTC. This translates into CASSLPVRNEQFF.

The chain links TRBV30 to TRBJ1-5, with a tentative D call TRBD1 (6 bases). The V end lost 5 bases, the J end lost 1 base, and 12 bases lay between the germline ends. Germline CDR1 reads GTSNPN; CDR2 reads SVGIG (reference sequence). This CDR3 region has 14 residues. CDR3 bases: TGTGCCTGGGACGGGACACCAAGCAATCAGCCCCAGCATTTT. This translates into CAWDGTPSNQPQHF. Together with reference TRBV30 and TRBJ1-5, the CDR3 gives the full variable domain: SQTIHQWPATLVQPVGSPLSLECTVEGTSNPNLYWYRQAAGRGLQLLFYSVGIGQISSEVPQNLSASRPQDRQFILSSKKLLLSDSGFYLCAWDGTPSNQPQHFGDGTRLSIL.

V and J are TRBV7-2 and TRBJ2-1; D is uncertain. Trimming pared 4 bases from V and 8 bases from J, leaving 15 bases between. Germline values: CDR1 SGHTA, CDR2 FQGNSA. This CDR3 spans 14 amino acids. The CDR3 protein is CASSSSLSNDEQFF. The CDR3 DNA reads as TGTGCCAGCAGCTCCTCATTATCGAACGATGAGCAGTTCTTC.

J is TRBJ1-2 and V is TRBV6-2 or TRBV6-3, with D perhaps TRBD1 (5 bases). This CDR3 contains 13 residues. V lost 6 bases and J 6 bases, leaving 14 bases between the germline ends. Germline CDR1 and CDR2: MNHEY and SVGEGT. CDR3 residues: CASSRGTADGYTF. CDR3 nucleotide sequence: TGTGCCAGCAGCCGCGGGACGGCGGATGGCTACACCTTC.

This clonotype was seen just once. The rearrangement uses TRBV12-3 or TRBV12-4 and TRBJ1-2; D not resolved. The CDR3 is 13 residues long. Between the trimmed V and J ends, which lost 5 bases and 10 bases, there was a span of 17 bases. CDR3: CASSPPPGRDYTF. The CDR3 DNA sequence: TGTGCCAGCAGTCCGCCCCCCGGACGAGACTACACCTTC.

The V and J genes are TRBV19 and TRBJ1-1, with D possibly being TRBD1 (5 bases). The V end was cut by 6 bases, the J end by 0 bases, with 8 bases between. The CDR3 loop spans 13 amino acids. Germline loops: CDR1 LNHDA, CDR2 SQIVND (reference sequence). Written as DNA, the CDR3 is TGTGCCAGTAGGGGACGGATGAACACTGAAGCTTTCTTT. Translating gives CASRGRMNTEAFF.

The chain combines TRBV29-1 with TRBJ1-1; maybe TRBD1 (6 bases). V was pared by 7 bases and J by 3 bases, with 18 bases between. The CDR3 extends over 14 amino acids. Germline V gene lookup returns CDR1 SQVTM and CDR2 ANQGSEA. The CDR3 nucleotides read TGCAGCGCCCGTGGAGGGGGGGCCGACACTGAAGCTTTCTTT. Its translation: CSARGGGADTEAFF. The variable domain in full, with the rest retrieved from reference TRBV29-1 and TRBJ1-1, is SAVISQKPSRDICQRGTSLTIQCQVDSQVTMMFWYRQQPGQSLTLIATANQGSEATYESGFVIDKFPISRPNLTFSTLTVSNMSPEDSSIYLCSARGGGADTEAFFGQGTRLTVV.

The CDR3 loop reads CASSLIPGPTWIYEQYF. In DNA form, the CDR3 reads TGTGCCAGCAGTTTAATTCCCGGCCCAACTTGGATATACGAGCAGTACTTC. The rearrangement joins TRBV27 to TRBJ2-7; D gene unclear. The length of the CDR3 is 17 residues. Germline CDR1 reads MNHEY; CDR2 reads SMNVEV (reference sequence). V gave up 2 bases and J gave up 4 bases, with 21 bases separating them.

This clonotype was detected only once. The chain has TRBV29-1 and TRBJ2-3, with TRBD1 matching 8 bases. V lost 6 bases and J lost 0; bases outside the gene matches: 5. The CDR3 has 14 residues. The germline V gene encodes CDR1 SQVTM and CDR2 ANQGSEA. As DNA, the CDR3 is TGCAGCGTAGGGTGGACAGGGAGCACAGATACGCAGTATTTT. Translation gives CSVGWTGSTDTQYF.

The rearrangement joins TRBV7-2 to TRBJ2-5, with TRBD1 identical over 9 bases. The CDR3 extends over 15 amino acids. Trimming cost V 5 bases and J 4 bases; bases outside gene matches: 8. From germline, CDR1 is SGHTA and CDR2 FQGNSA. The CDR3: CASSLQGASGETQYF. DNA for the CDR3: TGTGCCAGCAGCCTACAGGGGGCATCAGGAGAGACCCAGTACTTC.

The gene calls are TRBV6-1 and TRBJ1-5; tentative D call: TRBD1 (5 bases). The CDR3 length is 14 residues. Trimming took 3 bases from V and 7 from J, leaving 13 bases between them. Germline CDR1 is MNHNS and CDR2 is SASEGT. CDR3 sequence: CASSEGRARQPQHF. The CDR3 DNA reads as TGTGCCAGCAGTGAGGGCAGGGCAAGACAGCCCCAGCATTTT.

This sequence joins TRBV3-1 and TRBJ1-2; 10 nucleotides line up with TRBD1. The germline V gene has CDR1 LGHDT and CDR2 YNNKEL (reference sequence). The CDR3 covers 12 residues. Unmatched junction bases numbered 4, after V lost 7 bases and J lost 8 bases. This chain's CDR3 is CASIGTGEGYTF. CDR3 DNA: TGTGCCAGCATTGGGACAGGGGAAGGCTACACCTTC.

The chain links TRBV18 to TRBJ1-2; possible D gene TRBD1, 5 bases. V lost 6 bases to trimming and J lost 0 bases, with 11 bases between them. The germline gives CDR1 KGHSH, CDR2 LQKENI. This CDR3 region has 14 residues. In nucleotides, the CDR3 is TGTGCCAGCTCCCCGACGGACACTAACTATGGCTACACCTTC. This sequence encodes CASSPTDTNYGYTF. The full variable domain, rest sourced from reference TRBV18 and TRBJ1-2, is NAGVMQNPRHLVRRRGQEARLRCSPMKGHSHVYWYRQLPEEGLKFMVYLQKENIIDESGMPKERFSAEFPKEGPSILRIQQVVRGDSAAYFCASSPTDTNYGYTFGSGTRLTVV.

The gene calls are TRBV5-1 and TRBJ2-7; D call uncertain. Deletions cut 1 base from V and 6 bases from J, with 11 bases between. The germline gives CDR1 SGHRS, CDR2 YFSETQ. This CDR3 region has 13 residues. The chain's CDR3 is CASSLRWGGEQYV. Written as DNA, the CDR3 is TGCGCCAGCAGCTTGAGGTGGGGTGGCGAGCAGTACGTC.

The genes are TRBV27 and TRBJ2-2; 9 bases match TRBD1. This CDR3 contains 15 residues. With 4 bases clipped from V and 7 bases from J, the junction kept 7 bases outside the gene matches. From germline, CDR1 is MNHEY and CDR2 SMNVEV (reference sequence). The CDR3 DNA reads as TGTGCCAGCAGTTCCCCGGGACAGGGTATCGGGGAGCTGTTTTTT. This translates into CASSSPGQGIGELFF.

The chain joins TRBV3-1 to TRBJ1-3; no reliable D call. The CDR3 runs 16 residues. Germline V gene data show CDR1 as LGHDT and CDR2 as YNNKEL (reference sequence). V lost 1 base and J 0 bases, leaving 10 bases between the germline ends. CDR3 region: CASSQVVGLSGNTIYF. The CDR3, as DNA: TGTGCCAGCAGCCAAGTAGTAGGTCTCTCTGGAAACACCATATATTTT.